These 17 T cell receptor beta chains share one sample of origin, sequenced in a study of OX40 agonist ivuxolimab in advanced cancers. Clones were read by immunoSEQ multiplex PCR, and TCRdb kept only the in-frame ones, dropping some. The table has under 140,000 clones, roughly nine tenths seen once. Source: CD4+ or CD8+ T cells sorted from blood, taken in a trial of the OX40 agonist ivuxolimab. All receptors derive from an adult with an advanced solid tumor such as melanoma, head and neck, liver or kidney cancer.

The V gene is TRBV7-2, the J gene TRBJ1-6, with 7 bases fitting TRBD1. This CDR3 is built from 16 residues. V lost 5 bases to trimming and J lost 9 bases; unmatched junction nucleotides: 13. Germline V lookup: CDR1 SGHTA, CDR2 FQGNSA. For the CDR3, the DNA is TGTGCCAGCAGCCCTCGACAGGGAGCCATGGGTTCACCCCTCCACTTT. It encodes CASSPRQGAMGSPLHF.

CDR3 sequence reads: CACSGVVYEQYF. CDR3 coding DNA: TGTGCCTGCTCGGGGGTGGTCTACGAGCAGTACTTC. This chain joins TRBV30 and TRBJ2-7; TRBD2 is a possible D gene (6 bases). Trimming removed 6 bases from V and 3 bases from J, with 12 bases in between. The CDR3 runs 12 residues. CDR1 and CDR2 from the germline V gene are GTSNPN and SVGIG (reference sequence).

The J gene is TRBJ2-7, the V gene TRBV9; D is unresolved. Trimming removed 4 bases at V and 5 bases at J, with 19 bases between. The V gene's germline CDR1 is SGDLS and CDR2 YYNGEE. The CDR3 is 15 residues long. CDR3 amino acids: CASSTNPRSVHEQYF. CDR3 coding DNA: TGTGCCAGCAGCACGAACCCCCGAAGTGTCCACGAGCAGTACTTC.

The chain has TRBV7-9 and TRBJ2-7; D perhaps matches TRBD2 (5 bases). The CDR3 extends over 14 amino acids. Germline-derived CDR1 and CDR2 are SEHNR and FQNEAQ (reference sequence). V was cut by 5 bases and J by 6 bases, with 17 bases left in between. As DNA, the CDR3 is TGTGCCAGCAGCGCCGTAAGAGGGAAGGGCGAGCAGTACTTC. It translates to CASSAVRGKGEQYF.

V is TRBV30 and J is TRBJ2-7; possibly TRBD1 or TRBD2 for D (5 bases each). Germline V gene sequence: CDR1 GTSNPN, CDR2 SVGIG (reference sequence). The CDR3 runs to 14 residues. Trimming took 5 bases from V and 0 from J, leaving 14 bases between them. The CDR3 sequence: CAWGDGVGSYEQYF. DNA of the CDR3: TGTGCCTGGGGGGACGGAGTGGGCTCCTACGAGCAGTACTTC.

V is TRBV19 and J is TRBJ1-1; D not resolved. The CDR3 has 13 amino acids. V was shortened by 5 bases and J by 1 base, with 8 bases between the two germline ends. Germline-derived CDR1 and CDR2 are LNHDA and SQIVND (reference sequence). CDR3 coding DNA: TGTGCCAGTAGTGGCTCGTGGAACACTGAAGCTTTCTTT. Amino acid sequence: CASSGSWNTEAFF.

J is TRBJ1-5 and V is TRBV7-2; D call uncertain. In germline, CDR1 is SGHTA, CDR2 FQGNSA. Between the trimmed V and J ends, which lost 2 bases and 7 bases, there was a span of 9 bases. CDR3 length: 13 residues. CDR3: CASSLHLRQPQHF. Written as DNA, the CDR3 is TGTGCCAGCAGCTTACACCTAAGGCAGCCCCAGCATTTT.

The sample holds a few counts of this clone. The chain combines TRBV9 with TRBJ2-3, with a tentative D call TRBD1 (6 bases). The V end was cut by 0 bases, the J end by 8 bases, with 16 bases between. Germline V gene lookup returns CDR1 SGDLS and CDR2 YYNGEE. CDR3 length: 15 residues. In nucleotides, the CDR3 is TGTGCCAGCAGCGTAGCTGGGCAGGGGATGGGTACGCAGTATTTT. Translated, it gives CASSVAGQGMGTQYF.

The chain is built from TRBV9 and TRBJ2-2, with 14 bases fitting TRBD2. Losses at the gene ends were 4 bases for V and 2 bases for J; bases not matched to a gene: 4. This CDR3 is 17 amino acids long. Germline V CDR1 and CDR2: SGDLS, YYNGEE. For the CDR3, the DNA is TGTGCCAGCAGCTTGGGACTAGCGGGGGCCAACACCGGGGAGCTGTTTTTT. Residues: CASSLGLAGANTGELFF. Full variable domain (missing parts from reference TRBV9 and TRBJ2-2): DSGVTQTPKHLITATGQRVTLRCSPRSGDLSVYWYQQSLDQGLQFLIQYYNGEERAKGNILERFSAQQFPDLHSELNLSSLELGDSALYFCASSLGLAGANTGELFFGEGSRLTVL.

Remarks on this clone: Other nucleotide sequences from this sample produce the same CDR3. The CDR3 DNA reads as TGCGCCAGCAGCTTGGGGAGCCAAGAGACCCAGTACTTC. Translated: CASSLGSQETQYF. V is TRBV5-1 and J is TRBJ2-5; D is unresolved. Germline CDR1 reads SGHRS; CDR2 reads YFSETQ. V was cut by 0 bases and J by 1 base, with 4 bases left in between. This CDR3 contains 13 residues. Looking up the rest from reference TRBV5-1 and TRBJ2-5 gives the full variable domain: KAGVTQTPRYLIKTRGQQVTLSCSPISGHRSVSWYQQTPGQGLQFLFEYFSETQRNKGNFPGRFSGRQFSNSRSEMNVSTLELGDSALYLCASSLGSQETQYFGPGTRLLVL.

The CDR3 protein is CASSATQGPGYGYTF. The CDR3 DNA is TGTGCCAGCAGTGCAACACAGGGGCCGGGCTATGGCTACACCTTC. V usage is TRBV6-1 and J usage is TRBJ1-2; TRBD1 agrees at 7 bases. This CDR3 spans 15 amino acids. V dropped 4 bases and J dropped 4; count of bases not matched to a gene: 9. The germline V gene encodes CDR1 MNHNS and CDR2 SASEGT.

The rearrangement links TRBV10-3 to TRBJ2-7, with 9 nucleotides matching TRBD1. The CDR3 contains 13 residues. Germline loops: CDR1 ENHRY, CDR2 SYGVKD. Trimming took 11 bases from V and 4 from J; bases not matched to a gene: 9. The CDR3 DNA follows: TGTGCCGTAGCCGGGACAGGGAGATACGAGCAGTACTTC. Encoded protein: CAVAGTGRYEQYF.

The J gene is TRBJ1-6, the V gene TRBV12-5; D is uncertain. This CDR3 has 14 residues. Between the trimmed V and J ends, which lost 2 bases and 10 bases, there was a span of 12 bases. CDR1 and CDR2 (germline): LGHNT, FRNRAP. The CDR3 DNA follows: TGTGCTAGTGGTTTGTGGGATTATGACTCACCCCTCCACTTT. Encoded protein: CASGLWDYDSPLHF.

The CDR3 loop reads CASSLTWEETQYF. As DNA, the CDR3 is TGTGCCAGCAGCTTAACCTGGGAAGAGACCCAGTACTTC. This chain uses TRBV7-2 with TRBJ2-5, with D hard to call. This CDR3 contains 13 residues. CDR1 is SGHTA and CDR2 is FQGNSA in the germline V gene. Trimming pared 2 bases from V and 3 bases from J, leaving 7 bases between. Full variable domain (remainder filled in from reference TRBV7-2 and TRBJ2-5): GAGVSQSPSNKVTEKGKDVELRCDPISGHTALYWYRQSLGQGLEFLIYFQGNSAPDKSGLPSDRFSAERTGGSVSTLTIQRTQQEDSAVYLCASSLTWEETQYFGPGTRLLVL.

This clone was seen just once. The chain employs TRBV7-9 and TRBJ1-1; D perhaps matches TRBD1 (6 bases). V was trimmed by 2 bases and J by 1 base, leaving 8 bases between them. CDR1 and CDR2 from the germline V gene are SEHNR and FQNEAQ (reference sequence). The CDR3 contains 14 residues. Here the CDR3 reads CASSLRDTNTEAFF. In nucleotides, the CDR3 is TGTGCCAGCAGCTTACGGGACACGAACACTGAAGCTTTCTTT.

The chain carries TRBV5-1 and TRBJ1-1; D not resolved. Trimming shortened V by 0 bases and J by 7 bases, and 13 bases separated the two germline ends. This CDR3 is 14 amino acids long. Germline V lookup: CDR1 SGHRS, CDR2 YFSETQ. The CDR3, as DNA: TGCGCCAGCAGCTTGGTAGGAAGCGGGGTTGAAGCTTTCTTT. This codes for CASSLVGSGVEAFF.

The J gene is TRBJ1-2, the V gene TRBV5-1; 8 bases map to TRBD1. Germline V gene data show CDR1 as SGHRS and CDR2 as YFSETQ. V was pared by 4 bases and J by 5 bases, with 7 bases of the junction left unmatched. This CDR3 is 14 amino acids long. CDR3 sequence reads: CASSPSTGEYGYTF. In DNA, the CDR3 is TGCGCCAGCAGCCCATCGACAGGGGAGTATGGCTACACCTTC.